The 9 T cell receptor beta chains below come from one sample, sequenced in a study of T cells after yellow fever vaccination. TCRdb reprocessed the 5' RACE reads with MiXCR, giving one entry per CDR3 protein. This repertoire shows almost 600,000 distinct CDR3 sequences, approximately 12% found once; its top ten account for around 15%. Sequences were derived from PBMCs, sampled on the day of the yellow fever booster vaccination. These receptors all come from a man aged 30 to 39 who received the YFV17D yellow fever vaccine.

In its sample, this clonotype was seen a few times. CDR3 sequence reads: CSATAGGSTGELFF. CDR3 bases: TGCAGTGCTACGGCAGGGGGGAGTACCGGGGAGCTGTTTTTT. The chain has TRBV20-1 and TRBJ2-2; D is perhaps TRBD1 (7 bases). The length of the CDR3 is 14 residues. The germline V gene has CDR1 DFQATT and CDR2 SNEGSKA (reference sequence). V lost 4 bases to trimming and J lost 5 bases, with 14 bases between them.

In its sample, this clonotype was seen many times. This CDR3 reads CASSLGGRGEYEQYF. The CDR3 coding sequence is TGTGCCAGCAGCTTAGGCGGGAGAGGGGAGTACGAGCAGTACTTC. The chain is built from TRBV7-2 and TRBJ2-7, with 7 bases aligning to TRBD2. CDR3 size: 15 residues. J gave up 4 bases and V 1 base, and 7 bases lay outside the gene matches. Germline V CDR1 and CDR2: SGHTA, FQGNSA.

The CDR3 is CASSPNRAVLNTEAFF. CDR3 DNA: TGTGCCAGCAGCCCTAATCGTGCGGTACTGAACACTGAAGCTTTCTTT. This rearrangement joins TRBV21-1 to TRBJ1-1. TRBV21-1 is classified as a pseudogene. The CDR3 spans 16 residues.

This clonotype was recorded a few times. In nucleotides, the CDR3 is TGTGCCAGTAGTAACCGGCCCCTGACAGTCCGTTCATACAATGAGCAGTTCTTC. It encodes CASSNRPLTVRSYNEQFF. This sequence joins TRBV19 and TRBJ2-1, with TRBD1 as a possible D gene (5 bases). Germline CDR1 LNHDA, CDR2 SQIVND (reference sequence). V was clipped by 4 bases and J by 4 bases, with 23 bases between them. The length of the CDR3 is 18 residues.

The CDR3 loop reads CASSSQRLTLSYNEQFF. The CDR3 DNA is TGTGCCAGCAGCAGTCAAAGGCTGACCCTCTCCTACAATGAGCAGTTCTTC. The rearrangement links TRBV27 to TRBJ2-1, with D unresolved. V was shortened by 6 bases and J by 0 bases, with 18 bases between the two germline ends. Germline V gives CDR1 MNHEY, CDR2 SMNVEV (reference sequence). This CDR3 is 17 amino acids long.

V is TRBV7-8 and J is TRBJ2-1, with 8 bases aligning to TRBD2. The V gene's germline CDR1 is SGHVS and CDR2 FQNEAQ. V lost 2 bases, J lost 5 bases, and 11 bases stayed unmatched. The CDR3 runs 17 residues. The CDR3 region has the DNA TGTGCCAGCAGCTTATTCGATACGGGAGGGAATAACAATGAGCAGTTCTTC. It yields the protein CASSLFDTGGNNNEQFF.

The J gene is TRBJ1-6, the V gene TRBV7-8; 10 bases are shared with TRBD1. The CDR3 is 14 amino acids. The J segment lost 10 bases and the V segment lost 10 bases, leaving 10 bases of the junction unmatched. CDR1 is SGHVS and CDR2 is FQNEAQ in the germline V gene. The CDR3 reads CATRGGTGDSPLHF. Written as DNA, the CDR3 is TGTGCCACCAGGGGAGGGACAGGGGACTCACCCCTCCACTTT.

The chain employs TRBV9 and TRBJ2-5; TRBD1 might be the D (5 bases). Trimming cost V 1 base and J 5 bases, with 12 bases left between them. The CDR3 sequence is 14 residues long. CDR1 and CDR2 (germline): SGDLS, YYNGEE. The chain's CDR3 is CASSVSQGAETQYF. The DNA of the CDR3 is TGTGCCAGCAGCGTAAGTCAAGGGGCCGAGACCCAGTACTTC.

V gene TRBV30 combines with J gene TRBJ1-2; D possibly corresponds to TRBD1 (5 bases). Trimming removed 4 bases at V and 6 bases at J, with 15 bases between. CDR1 is GTSNPN, CDR2 SVGIG, per germline (reference sequence). The CDR3 covers 13 residues. CDR3 nucleotides: TGTGCCTGGATGGGATGGGGGGAGGATGGCTACACCTTC. Its translation is CAWMGWGEDGYTF.